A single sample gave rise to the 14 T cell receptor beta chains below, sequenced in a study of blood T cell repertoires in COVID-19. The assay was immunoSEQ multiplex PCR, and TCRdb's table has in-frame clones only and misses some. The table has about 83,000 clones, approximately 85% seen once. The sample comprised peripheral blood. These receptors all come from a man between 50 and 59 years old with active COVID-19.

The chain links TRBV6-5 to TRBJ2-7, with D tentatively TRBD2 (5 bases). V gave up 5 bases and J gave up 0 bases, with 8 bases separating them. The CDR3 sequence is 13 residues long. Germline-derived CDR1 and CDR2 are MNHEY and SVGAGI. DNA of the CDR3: TGTGCCAGCAGTCGGGGTAACTCCTACGAGCAGTACTTC. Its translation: CASSRGNSYEQYF.

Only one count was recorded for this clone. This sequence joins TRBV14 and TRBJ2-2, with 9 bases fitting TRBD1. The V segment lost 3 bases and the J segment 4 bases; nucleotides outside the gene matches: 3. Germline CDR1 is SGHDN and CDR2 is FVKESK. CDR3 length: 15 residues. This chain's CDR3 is CASSQTGGFTGELFF. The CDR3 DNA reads TGTGCCAGCAGCCAGACAGGGGGTTTCACCGGGGAGCTGTTTTTT.

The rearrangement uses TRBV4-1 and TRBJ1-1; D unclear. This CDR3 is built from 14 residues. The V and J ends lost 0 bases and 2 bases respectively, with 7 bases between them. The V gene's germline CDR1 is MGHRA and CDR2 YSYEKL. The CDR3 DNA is TGCGCCAGCAGCCAAGAGGCCAGAAACACTGAAGCTTTCTTT. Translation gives CASSQEARNTEAFF.

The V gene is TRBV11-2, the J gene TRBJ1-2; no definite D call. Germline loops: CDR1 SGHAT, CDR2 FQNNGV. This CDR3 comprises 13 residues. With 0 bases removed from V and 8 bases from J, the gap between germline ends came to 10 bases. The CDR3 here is CASSLERYQGYTF. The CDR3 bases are TGTGCCAGCAGCTTAGAGCGGTATCAGGGCTACACCTTC.

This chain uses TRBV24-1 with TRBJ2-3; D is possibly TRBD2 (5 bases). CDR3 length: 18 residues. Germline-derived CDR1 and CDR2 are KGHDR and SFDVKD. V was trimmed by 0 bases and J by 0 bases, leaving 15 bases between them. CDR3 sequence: CATSDLGLPALSTDTQYF. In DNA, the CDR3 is TGTGCCACCAGTGATTTGGGACTGCCAGCGCTGAGCACAGATACGCAGTATTTT.

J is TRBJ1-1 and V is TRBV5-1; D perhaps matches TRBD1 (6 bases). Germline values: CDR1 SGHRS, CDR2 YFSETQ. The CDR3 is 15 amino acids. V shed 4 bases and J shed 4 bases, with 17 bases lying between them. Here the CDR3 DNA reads TGCGCCAGCAGCCAGCGACAGGTCCCTGGCACTGAAGCTTTCTTT. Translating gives CASSQRQVPGTEAFF.

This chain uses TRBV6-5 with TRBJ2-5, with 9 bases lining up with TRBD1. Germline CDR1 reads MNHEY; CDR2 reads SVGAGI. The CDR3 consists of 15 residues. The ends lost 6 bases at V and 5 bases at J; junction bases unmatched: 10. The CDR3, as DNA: TGTGCCAGCAGCTTACAGGGGGCGAGGTTGGAGACCCAGTACTTC. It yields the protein CASSLQGARLETQYF.

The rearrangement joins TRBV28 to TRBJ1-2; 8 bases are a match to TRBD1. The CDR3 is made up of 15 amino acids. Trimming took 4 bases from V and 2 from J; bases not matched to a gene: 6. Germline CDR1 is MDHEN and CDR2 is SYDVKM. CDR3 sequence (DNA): TGTGCCAGCAGTTCCTCAGGGGGCAGGAACTATGGCTACACCTTC. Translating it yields CASSSSGGRNYGYTF.

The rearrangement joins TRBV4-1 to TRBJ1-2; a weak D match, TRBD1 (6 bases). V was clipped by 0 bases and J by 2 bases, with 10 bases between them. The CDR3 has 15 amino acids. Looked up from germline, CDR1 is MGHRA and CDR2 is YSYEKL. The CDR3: CASSQDLQGNYGYTF. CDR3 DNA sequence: TGCGCCAGCAGCCAAGATCTGCAGGGGAACTATGGCTACACCTTC.

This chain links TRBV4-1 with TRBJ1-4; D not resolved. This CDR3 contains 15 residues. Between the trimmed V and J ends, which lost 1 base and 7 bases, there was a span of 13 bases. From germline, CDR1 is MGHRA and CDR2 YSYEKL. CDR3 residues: CASSQARDNGEKLFF. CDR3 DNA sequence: TGCGCCAGCAGCCAAGCCCGGGATAACGGTGAAAAACTGTTTTTT.

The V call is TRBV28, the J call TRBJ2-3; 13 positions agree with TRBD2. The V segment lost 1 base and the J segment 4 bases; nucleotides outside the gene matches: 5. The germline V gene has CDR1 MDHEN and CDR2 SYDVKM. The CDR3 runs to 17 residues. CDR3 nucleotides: TGTGCCAGCAGTTTATACACTAGCGGGGGGGCGGCAGATACGCAGTATTTT. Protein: CASSLYTSGGAADTQYF. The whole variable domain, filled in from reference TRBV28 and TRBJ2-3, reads DVKVTQSSRYLVKRTGEKVFLECVQDMDHENMFWYRQDPGLGLRLIYFSYDVKMKEKGDIPEGYSVSREKKERFSLILESASTNQTSMYLCASSLYTSGGAADTQYFGPGTRLTVL.

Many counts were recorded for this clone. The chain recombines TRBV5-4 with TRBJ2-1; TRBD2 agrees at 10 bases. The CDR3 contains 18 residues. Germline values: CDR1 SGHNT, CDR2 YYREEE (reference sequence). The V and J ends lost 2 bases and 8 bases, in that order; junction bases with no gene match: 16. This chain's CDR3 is CASSFRDWSGGAEDEQFF. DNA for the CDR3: TGTGCCAGCAGCTTCCGGGATTGGAGCGGGGGGGCCGAGGATGAGCAGTTCTTC. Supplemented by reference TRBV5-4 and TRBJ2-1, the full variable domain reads ETGVTQSPTHLIKTRGQQVTLRCSSQSGHNTVSWYQQALGQGPQFIFQYYREEENGRGNFPPRFSGLQFPNYSSELNVNALELDDSALYLCASSFRDWSGGAEDEQFFGPGTRLTVL.

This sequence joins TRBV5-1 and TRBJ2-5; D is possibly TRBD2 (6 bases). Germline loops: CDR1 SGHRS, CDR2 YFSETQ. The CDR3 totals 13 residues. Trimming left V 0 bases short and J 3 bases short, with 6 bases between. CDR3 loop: CASSLGREETQYF. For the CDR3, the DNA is TGCGCCAGCAGCTTGGGGAGGGAAGAGACCCAGTACTTC.

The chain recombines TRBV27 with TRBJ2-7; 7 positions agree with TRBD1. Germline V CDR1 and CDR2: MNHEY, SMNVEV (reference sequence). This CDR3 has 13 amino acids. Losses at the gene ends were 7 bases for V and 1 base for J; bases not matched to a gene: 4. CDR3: CASNSGGSYEQYF. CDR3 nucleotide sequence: TGTGCCAGCAACTCAGGGGGTTCCTACGAGCAGTACTTC.